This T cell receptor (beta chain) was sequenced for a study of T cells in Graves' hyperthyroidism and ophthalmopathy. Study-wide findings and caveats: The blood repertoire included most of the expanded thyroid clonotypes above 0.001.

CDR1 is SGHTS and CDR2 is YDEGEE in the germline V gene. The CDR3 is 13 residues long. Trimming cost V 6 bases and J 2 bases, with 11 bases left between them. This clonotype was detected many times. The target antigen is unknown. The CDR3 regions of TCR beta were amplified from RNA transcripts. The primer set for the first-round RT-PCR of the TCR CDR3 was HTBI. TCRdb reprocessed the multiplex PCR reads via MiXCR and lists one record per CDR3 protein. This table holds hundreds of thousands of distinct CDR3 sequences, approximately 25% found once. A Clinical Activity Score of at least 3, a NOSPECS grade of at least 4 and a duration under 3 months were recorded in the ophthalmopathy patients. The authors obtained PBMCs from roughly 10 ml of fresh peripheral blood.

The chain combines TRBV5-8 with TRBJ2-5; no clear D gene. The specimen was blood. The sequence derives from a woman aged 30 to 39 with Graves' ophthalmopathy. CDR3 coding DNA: TGTGCCAGCAACCTAGGACGACAAGAGACCCAGTACTTC. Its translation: CASNLGRQETQYF.